The rows below give T cell receptor beta chains drawn from one sample of a study of cytomegalovirus exposure and HLA in healthy donors. Clones were read by immunoSEQ multiplex PCR, and TCRdb kept only the in-frame ones, dropping some. The table shows about 280,000 clones, with 80% to 90% occurring only once. Input material: PBMCs. The receptors here all came from a woman in her late teens or twenties in good health and CMV-seronegative. Each CDR3 is given with its conserved first and last residue. A D gene is named only where the DNA matches it firmly. Not every row has a clone size; where given, it reads once, few, many or a size class.

d_gene	j_gene	abundance	v_gene	CDR3nt	CDR3aa
NA	TRBJ2-7	NA	TRBV7-9	TGTGCCAGCAGCTTTAACCAGGCTAACTACGAGCAGTACTTC	CASSFNQANYEQYF
TRBD1	TRBJ1-2	few	TRBV6-6	TGTGCCAGCTCAACGGGAGGGGGCGGGTATGGCTACACCTTC	CASSTGGGGYGYTF
TRBD2	TRBJ2-5	NA	TRBV18	TGTGCCAGCTCACCACCTAGCGGGGAGGGAGAGACCCAGTACTTC	CASSPPSGEGETQYF
NA	TRBJ1-2	NA	TRBV29-1	TGCAGCGTTGAAAGTACAGACCACTTCTATGGCTACACCTTC	CSVESTDHFYGYTF
TRBD2	TRBJ2-7	NA	TRBV7-2	TGTGCCAGCAGCGTAGTTGCGGGGGGGCTTTACGAGCAGTACTTC	CASSVVAGGLYEQYF
TRBD1	TRBJ2-7	once	TRBV11-2	TGTGCCAGCAGCTTAAGTAACAGGGGGTACGAGCAGTACTTC	CASSLSNRGYEQYF
NA	TRBJ2-4	NA	TRBV18	TGTGCCAGCTCACCACCCAAGGACTACACCGGATATCAAAACATTCAGTACTTC	CASSPPKDYTGYQNIQYF
TRBD1	TRBJ1-2	NA	TRBV7-9	TGTGCCAGCACCGGACAGGGTTATGGCTACACCTTC	CASTGQGYGYTF
NA	TRBJ2-3	NA	TRBV6-6	TGTGCCAGCAGATCCGAGGACTACCGCACAGATACGCAGTATTTT	CASRSEDYRTDTQYF
TRBD2	TRBJ2-1	NA	TRBV6-5	TGTGCCAGCAGTTATTGGCTAGCGGGGAATGAGCAGTTCTTC	CASSYWLAGNEQFF
TRBD1	TRBJ1-4	NA	TRBV19	TGTGCCAGTAGTTCCGGACAGGGTATGGAAAAACTGTTTTTT	CASSSGQGMEKLFF
NA	TRBJ1-3	NA	TRBV5-4	TGTGCCAGCAGCCCCGGCTCGGGTGTATCGGGAAACACCATATATTTT	CASSPGSGVSGNTIYF
NA	TRBJ1-5	few	TRBV27	TGTGCCAGCAGCTTTATCGGACAGTCCTACAATCAGCCCCAGCATTTT	CASSFIGQSYNQPQHF
NA	TRBJ1-4	NA	TRBV18	TGTGCCAGCTCACCACGAACAACAACTAATGAAAAACTGTTTTTT	CASSPRTTTNEKLFF
NA	TRBJ2-2	NA	TRBV9	TGTGCCAGCAGCGCAGGGGGGAAGGGGACAAACACCGGGGAGCTGTTTTTT	CASSAGGKGTNTGELFF
TRBD1	TRBJ1-4	NA	TRBV7-6	TGTGCCAGCAGCCAGACAGGGACGGCTAATGAAAAACTGTTTTTT	CASSQTGTANEKLFF
NA	TRBJ1-1	NA	TRBV7-9	TGTGCCAGCAGTGGGGACTCGAACACTGAAGCTTTCTTT	CASSGDSNTEAFF
TRBD2	TRBJ2-3	NA	TRBV27	TGTGCCGTCATGCGCTCTCTAGCGGGGGGGCCAGATACGCAGTATTTT	CAVMRSLAGGPDTQYF
TRBD2	TRBJ2-1	few	TRBV5-4	TGTGCCAGCAGCTTGGAGCGGGGGGGCTACAATGAGCAGTTCTTC	CASSLERGGYNEQFF
TRBD1	TRBJ2-4	NA	TRBV15	TGTGCCACCAGCTGGGACAGTTCAGCCAAAAACATTCAGTACTTC	CATSWDSSAKNIQYF
TRBD2	TRBJ2-7	NA	TRBV5-6	TGTGCCAGCAGCTTGGTGGGGAGGGGATACGAGCAGTACTTC	CASSLVGRGYEQYF
NA	TRBJ1-4	few	TRBV7-9	TGTGTCCGGTCAGGAAAACTGTTTTTT	CVRSGKLFF
NA	TRBJ2-5	NA	TRBV19	TGTGCCAGTAGTCGGGAGTACCAAGAGACCCAGTACTTC	CASSREYQETQYF
NA	TRBJ1-5	NA	TRBV7-9	TGTGCCAGCAGCTCCCCGGGTAGCAATCAGCCCCAGCATTTT	CASSSPGSNQPQHF
TRBD1	TRBJ1-6	NA	TRBV7-2	TGTGCCAGCAGCTTGGAGTACAGGGGCGATTCACCCCTCCACTTT	CASSLEYRGDSPLHF
NA	TRBJ2-7	NA	TRBV19	TGTGCCAGTAGCCTGTCCCCTCGCGGGACGGGCGAGCAGTACTTC	CASSLSPRGTGEQYF
NA	TRBJ2-1	NA	TRBV12-2	TGTGCAAGTCGCTTGAATTGGCGGGGGGGCAGCTCCTACAATGAGCAGTTCTTC	CASRLNWRGGSSYNEQFF
TRBD1	TRBJ1-2	NA	TRBV6-1	TGTGCCAGCAGTGTCCGGACAGGGGCGACCTTCAGCTACACCTTC	CASSVRTGATFSYTF
TRBD2	TRBJ2-3	NA	TRBV19	TGTGCCAGTAGTATTTTATTGGGGACTACCTCCACAGATACGCAGTATTTT	CASSILLGTTSTDTQYF
NA	TRBJ2-5	NA	TRBV7-9	TGTGCCAGCAGCTTACTAGCAGAGACCCAGTACTTC	CASSLLAETQYF
NA	TRBJ2-7	NA	TRBV6-4	TGTGCCAGCTATCTAAAGGGGGACGGGGATCGCCCTATCTACGAGCAGTACTTC	CASYLKGDGDRPIYEQYF
NA	TRBJ1-2	NA	TRBV2	TGTGCCAGCAGTGGCACCGCAGGGGCCCCCCTAGGCTACACCTTC	CASSGTAGAPLGYTF
NA	TRBJ1-1	NA	TRBV10-3	TGTGCCATCAGTGTAGGACTGTCAAACACTGAAGCTTTCTTT	CAISVGLSNTEAFF
TRBD1	TRBJ2-1	NA	TRBV6-1	TGTGCCAGCAGCTACAGGGGCGGTGAGCAGTTCTTC	CASSYRGGEQFF
NA	TRBJ2-5	NA	TRBV7-6	TGTGCCAGCAGCTTAGCAGACAGAGAGACCCAGTACTTC	CASSLADRETQYF
NA	TRBJ1-6	NA	TRBV6-5	TGTGCCAGCATCGGAGGGAGCTCCTATAATTCACCCCTCCACTTT	CASIGGSSYNSPLHF
NA	TRBJ1-6	NA	TRBV2	TGTGCCAGCAGTGAAAGACAGACTTCCTATAATTCACCCCTCCACTTT	CASSERQTSYNSPLHF
NA	TRBJ1-4	NA	TRBV5-5	TGTGCCAGCAGCTTGTCTCCCGGGGCTAATGAAAAACTGTTTTTT	CASSLSPGANEKLFF
NA	TRBJ2-7	NA	TRBV5-1	TGCGCCAGCAGACGGGACATGGATTACGAGCAGTACTTC	CASRRDMDYEQYF
TRBD1	TRBJ2-5	NA	TRBV5-1	TGCGCCAGCAGCCCGGACAGGGGTCCAGAGACCCAGTACTTC	CASSPDRGPETQYF
TRBD1	TRBJ1-4	NA	TRBV5-3	TGTGCCAGAAGCTTCTACTTTATAAGACAGGGGAATGAAAAACTGTTTTTT	CARSFYFIRQGNEKLFF
TRBD1	TRBJ2-5	NA	TRBV6-6	TGTGCCAGCGACCTAGGACAGGGCGTTAGGGAGACCCAGTACTTC	CASDLGQGVRETQYF
NA	TRBJ1-2	once	TRBV29-1	TGCAGCGTTCGGGGGGCAGACTATGGCTACACCTTC	CSVRGADYGYTF
NA	TRBJ2-2	NA	TRBV5-4	TGTGCCAGCAGCGAGGACACGAACCCCGGGGAGCTGTTTTTT	CASSEDTNPGELFF
NA	TRBJ2-1	NA	TRBV7-3	TGTGCCAGCAGCTTGTCGGACCGGGACTCGCCCTACAATGAGCAGTTCTTC	CASSLSDRDSPYNEQFF
TRBD2	TRBJ2-1	NA	TRBV15	TGTGCCACCAGCCGGGGAAGCGGGACTCCCGTTTTCTTC	CATSRGSGTPVFF